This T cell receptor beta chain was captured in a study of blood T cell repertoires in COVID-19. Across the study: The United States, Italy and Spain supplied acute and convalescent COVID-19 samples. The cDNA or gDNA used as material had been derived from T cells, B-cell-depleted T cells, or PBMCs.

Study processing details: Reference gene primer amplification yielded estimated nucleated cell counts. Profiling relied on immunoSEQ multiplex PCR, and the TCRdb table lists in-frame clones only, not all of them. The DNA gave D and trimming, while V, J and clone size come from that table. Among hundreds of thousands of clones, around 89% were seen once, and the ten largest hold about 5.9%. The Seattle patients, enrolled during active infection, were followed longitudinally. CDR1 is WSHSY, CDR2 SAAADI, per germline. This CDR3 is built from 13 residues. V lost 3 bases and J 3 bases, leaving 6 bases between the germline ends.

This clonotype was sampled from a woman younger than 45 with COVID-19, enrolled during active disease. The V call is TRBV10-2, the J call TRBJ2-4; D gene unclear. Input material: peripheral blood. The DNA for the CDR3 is TGCGCCAGCAGTGACAGGATCAAAAACATTCAGTACTTC. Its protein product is CASSDRIKNIQYF.